The 10 T cell receptor beta chains given below trace back to one sample, sequenced in a study of blood T cells in healthy people across ages. Sample-barcoded 5' priming and a J-beta primer mix drove a second PCR of about 7 to 12 cycles. Via MiXCR, TCRdb re-called the 5' RACE reads, giving one row per CDR3 protein. The data show 700,000 to 850,000 distinct CDR3 sequences, roughly 40% seen once. Material for sequencing was blood. The receptors originated from a man in his late teens or twenties in good health.

V usage is TRBV20-1 and J usage is TRBJ1-1, with 12 bases identical to TRBD1. CDR1 is DFQATT and CDR2 is SNEGSKA in the germline V gene (reference sequence). CDR3 length: 15 amino acids. V shed 3 bases, J shed 11 bases, and the junction held 13 bases outside the gene matches. This chain's CDR3 is CSASSYRDRGREAFF. The CDR3, as DNA: TGCAGTGCTAGTTCTTACCGGGACAGGGGGCGAGAGGCTTTCTTT.

A word on this clonotype: A much bigger clone sits one base away, suggesting this may be a read error. The chain recombines TRBV27 with TRBJ1-1; possible D gene TRBD1, 5 bases. From germline, CDR1 is MNHEY and CDR2 SMNVEV (reference sequence). The CDR3 consists of 15 residues. Trimming took off 4 bases at V and 3 bases at J, with 15 bases between the two ends. The CDR3 loop reads CASSSSVGAHTEAFF. CDR3 DNA: TGTGCCAGCAGTTCCTCGGTAGGGGCCCACACTGAAGCTTTCTTT.

This chain joins TRBV29-1 and TRBJ2-1; D gene ambiguous. CDR3 length: 12 amino acids. V shed 6 bases and J shed 3 bases, with 9 bases lying between them. Germline V lookup: CDR1 SQVTM, CDR2 ANQGSEA. The CDR3 sequence is CSVDGLYNEQFF. The DNA of the CDR3 is TGCAGCGTCGATGGGCTCTACAATGAGCAGTTCTTC.

This clonotype was recorded a few times. The DNA for the CDR3 is TGCAGTGCTAGAGATCTGGAAGGGAACAGGGTCACAGATACGCAGTATTTT. This gives the protein CSARDLEGNRVTDTQYF. The rearrangement joins TRBV20-1 to TRBJ2-3, with TRBD1 as a possible D gene (6 bases). Germline V lookup: CDR1 DFQATT, CDR2 SNEGSKA (reference sequence). The CDR3 runs to 17 residues. V was shortened by 0 bases and J by 2 bases, with 18 bases between the two germline ends.

For this clonotype: Its ends do not fully match the called genes, so a read error is possible. This chain connects TRBV5-1 to TRBJ2-1; 9 bases map to TRBD1. There are 16 residues in the CDR3. Per the germline V gene, CDR1 is SGHRS and CDR2 is YFSETQ. The CDR3 DNA is TGCGTCAGCAGCGGGACTACAGGGGGCTTGGACAATGAGCAGTTCTTC. The encoded protein is CVSSGTTGGLDNEQFF. Full variable domain (remainder filled in from reference TRBV5-1 and TRBJ2-1): KAGVTQTPRYLIKTRGQQVTLSCSPISGHRSVSWYQQTPGQGLQFLFEYFSETQRNKGNFPGRFSGRQFSNSRSEMNVSTLELGDSALYLCVSSGTTGGLDNEQFFGPGTRLTVL.

The genes are TRBV27 and TRBJ2-5; 8 bases agree with TRBD1. Per germline, CDR1 MNHEY and CDR2 SMNVEV (reference sequence). V was pared by 7 bases and J by 5 bases, with 6 bases of the junction left unmatched. This CDR3 has 13 amino acids. CDR3 in amino acids: CASTDRGGETQYF. CDR3 in DNA: TGTGCCAGCACCGACAGGGGCGGGGAGACCCAGTACTTC.

Points on this clonotype: A much larger clone differs from this one at a single base, so this may be a read error. The V call is TRBV12-3 or TRBV12-4, the J call TRBJ2-5; TRBD2 aligns across 13 bases. The CDR3 is 15 amino acids. Trimming cost V 5 bases and J 11 bases; bases outside gene matches: 11. The CDR3 nucleotides are TGTGCCAGCAGTCTCACTAGCGGGGGGGCCCAGGAGCAGTACTTC. It translates to CASSLTSGGAQEQYF.

This clonotype was detected a few times. The genes are TRBV20-1 and TRBJ1-2; D not certain. The CDR3 totals 15 residues. Trimming stripped 7 bases from V and 2 bases from J, with 20 bases between. Germline values: CDR1 DFQATT, CDR2 SNEGSKA (reference sequence). This CDR3 is CSVQTSRLGNYGYTF. The CDR3 bases are TGCAGTGTTCAGACTAGTAGACTTGGGAACTATGGCTACACCTTC.

This chain links TRBV20-1 with TRBJ2-5, with 8 bases lining up with TRBD1. V gave up 5 bases and J gave up 11 bases; unmatched junction bases: 19. This CDR3 has 15 residues. Germline CDR1 DFQATT, CDR2 SNEGSKA (reference sequence). Here the CDR3 DNA reads TGCAGTGCTGGACAGGGCTCCAGCTCCTACAATGAGCAGTACTTC. Its translation: CSAGQGSSSYNEQYF.

The chain carries TRBV7-2 and TRBJ2-7; the D gene is possibly TRBD1 (6 bases). Trimming pared 5 bases from V and 2 bases from J, leaving 19 bases between. CDR1 is SGHTA, CDR2 FQGNSA, per germline. The CDR3 totals 16 residues. CDR3: CASSPQGQIPPYEQYF. DNA for the CDR3: TGTGCCAGCAGCCCACAAGGACAGATTCCTCCCTACGAGCAGTACTTC. The full variable domain, its missing parts supplied by reference TRBV7-2 and TRBJ2-7, is GAGVSQSPSNKVTEKGKDVELRCDPISGHTALYWYRQSLGQGLEFLIYFQGNSAPDKSGLPSDRFSAERTGGSVSTLTIQRTQQEDSAVYLCASSPQGQIPPYEQYFGPGTRLTVT.